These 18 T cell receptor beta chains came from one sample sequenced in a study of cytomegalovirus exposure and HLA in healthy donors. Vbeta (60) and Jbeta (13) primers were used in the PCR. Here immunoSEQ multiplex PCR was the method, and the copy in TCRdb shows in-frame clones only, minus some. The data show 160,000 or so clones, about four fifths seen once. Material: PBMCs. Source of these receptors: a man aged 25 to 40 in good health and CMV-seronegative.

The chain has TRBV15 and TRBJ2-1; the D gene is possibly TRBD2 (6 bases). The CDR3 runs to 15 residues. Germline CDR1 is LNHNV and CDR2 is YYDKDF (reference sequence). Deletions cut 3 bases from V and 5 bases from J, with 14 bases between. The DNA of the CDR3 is TGTGCCACCAGCAGGAAAAGGGGACTTAACAATGAGCAGTTCTTC. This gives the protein CATSRKRGLNNEQFF.

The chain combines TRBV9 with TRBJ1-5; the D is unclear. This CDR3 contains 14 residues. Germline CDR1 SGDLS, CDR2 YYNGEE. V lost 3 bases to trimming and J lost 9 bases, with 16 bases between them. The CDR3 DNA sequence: TGTGCCAGCAGCGCCCGGTCCGATATAGTGCCCCAGCATTTT. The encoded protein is CASSARSDIVPQHF.

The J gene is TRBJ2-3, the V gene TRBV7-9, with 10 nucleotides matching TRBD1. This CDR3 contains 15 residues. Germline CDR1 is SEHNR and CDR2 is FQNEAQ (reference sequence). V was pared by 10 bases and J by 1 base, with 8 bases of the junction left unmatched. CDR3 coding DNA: TGTGCCACCCGGAGTGGGACAGGGGGCACAGATACGCAGTATTTT. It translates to CATRSGTGGTDTQYF.

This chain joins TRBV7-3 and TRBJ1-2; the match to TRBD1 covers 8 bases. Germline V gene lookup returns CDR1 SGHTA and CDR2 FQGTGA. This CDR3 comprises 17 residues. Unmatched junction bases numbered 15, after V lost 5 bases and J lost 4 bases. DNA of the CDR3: TGTGCCAGCAGCCCCCATATCGGACAGGGCCCGTTCTATGGCTACACCTTC. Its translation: CASSPHIGQGPFYGYTF. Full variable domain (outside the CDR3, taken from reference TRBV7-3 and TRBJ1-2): GAGVSQTPSNKVTEKGKYVELRCDPISGHTALYWYRQSLGQGPEFLIYFQGTGAADDSGLPNDRFFAVRPEGSVSTLKIQRTERGDSAVYLCASSPHIGQGPFYGYTFGSGTRLTVV.

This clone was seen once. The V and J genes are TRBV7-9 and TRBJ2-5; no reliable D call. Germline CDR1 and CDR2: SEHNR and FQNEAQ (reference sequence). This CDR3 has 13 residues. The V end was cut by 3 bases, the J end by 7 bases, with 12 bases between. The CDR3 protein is CASSFPYPGTQYF. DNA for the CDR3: TGTGCCAGCAGCTTTCCCTACCCCGGGACCCAGTACTTC.

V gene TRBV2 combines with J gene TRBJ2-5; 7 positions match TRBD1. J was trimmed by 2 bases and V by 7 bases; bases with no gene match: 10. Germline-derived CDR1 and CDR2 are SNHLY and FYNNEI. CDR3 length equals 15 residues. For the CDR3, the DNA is TGTGCCAGCACCCGGACGACAGGGCCACAAGAGACCCAGTACTTC. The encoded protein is CASTRTTGPQETQYF.

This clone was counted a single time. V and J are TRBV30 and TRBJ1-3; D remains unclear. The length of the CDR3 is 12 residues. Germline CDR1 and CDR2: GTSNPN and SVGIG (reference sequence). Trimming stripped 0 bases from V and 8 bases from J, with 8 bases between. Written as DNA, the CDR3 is TGTGCCTGGAGTGTAAGCGAGCACACCATATATTTT. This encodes CAWSVSEHTIYF.

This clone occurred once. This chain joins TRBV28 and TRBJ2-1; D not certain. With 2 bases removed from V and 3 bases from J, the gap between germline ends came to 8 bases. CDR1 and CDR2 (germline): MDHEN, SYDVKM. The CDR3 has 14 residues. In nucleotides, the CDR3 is TGTGCCAGCAGTTTACTACCACTCTACAATGAGCAGTTCTTC. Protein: CASSLLPLYNEQFF.

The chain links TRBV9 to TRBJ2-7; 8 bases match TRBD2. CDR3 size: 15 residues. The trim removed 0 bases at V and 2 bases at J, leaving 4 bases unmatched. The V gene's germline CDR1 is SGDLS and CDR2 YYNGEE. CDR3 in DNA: TGTGCCAGCAGCGTAGGCAGCGGGAGTACCTACGAGCAGTACTTC. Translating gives CASSVGSGSTYEQYF.

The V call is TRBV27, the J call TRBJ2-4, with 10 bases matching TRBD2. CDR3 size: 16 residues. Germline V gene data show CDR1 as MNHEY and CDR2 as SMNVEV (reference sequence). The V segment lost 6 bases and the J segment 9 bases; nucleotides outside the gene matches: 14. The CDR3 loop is CASRAGTSVGPGIQYF. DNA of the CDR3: TGTGCCAGCAGGGCCGGGACTAGCGTCGGCCCTGGCATTCAGTACTTC.

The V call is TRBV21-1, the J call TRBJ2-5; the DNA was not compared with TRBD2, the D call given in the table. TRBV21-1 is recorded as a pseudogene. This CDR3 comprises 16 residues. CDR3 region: CASSKGSSGRVETQYF. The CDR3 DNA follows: TGTGCCAGCAGCAAAGGTTCTAGCGGGAGAGTAGAGACCCAGTACTTC.

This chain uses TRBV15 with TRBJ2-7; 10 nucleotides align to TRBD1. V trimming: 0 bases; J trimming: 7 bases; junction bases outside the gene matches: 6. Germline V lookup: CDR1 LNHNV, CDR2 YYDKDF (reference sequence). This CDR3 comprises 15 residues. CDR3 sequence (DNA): TGTGCCACCAGCAGAGATCGGGACAGGGGAGGAGAGCAGTACTTC. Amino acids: CATSRDRDRGGEQYF.

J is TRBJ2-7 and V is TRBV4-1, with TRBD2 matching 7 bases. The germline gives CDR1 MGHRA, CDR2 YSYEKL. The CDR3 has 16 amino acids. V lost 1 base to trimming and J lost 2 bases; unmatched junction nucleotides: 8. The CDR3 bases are TGCGCCAGCAGCCAAGGGGGGAGGGGAGGAACCTACGAGCAGTACTTC. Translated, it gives CASSQGGRGGTYEQYF.

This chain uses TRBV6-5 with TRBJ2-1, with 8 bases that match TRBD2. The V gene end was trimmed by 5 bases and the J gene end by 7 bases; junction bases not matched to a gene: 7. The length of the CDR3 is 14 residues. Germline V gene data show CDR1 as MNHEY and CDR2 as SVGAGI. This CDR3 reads CASSRGLEVNEQFF. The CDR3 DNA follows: TGTGCCAGCAGTAGGGGACTAGAAGTAAATGAGCAGTTCTTC.

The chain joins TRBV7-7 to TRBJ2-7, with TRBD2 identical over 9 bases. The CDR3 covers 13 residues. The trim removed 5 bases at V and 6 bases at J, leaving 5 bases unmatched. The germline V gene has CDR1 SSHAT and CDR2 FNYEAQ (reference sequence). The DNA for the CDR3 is TGTGCCAGCAGCCCGCGGGGGGGGCCCGAGCAGTACTTC. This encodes CASSPRGGPEQYF.

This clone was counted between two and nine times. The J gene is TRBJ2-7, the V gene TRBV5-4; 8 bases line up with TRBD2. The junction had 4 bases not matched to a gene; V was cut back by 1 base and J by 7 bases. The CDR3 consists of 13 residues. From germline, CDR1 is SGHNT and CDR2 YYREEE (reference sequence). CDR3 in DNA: TGTGCCAGCAGCTTGAGGGGCGGGAGGGAGCAGTACTTC. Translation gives CASSLRGGREQYF.

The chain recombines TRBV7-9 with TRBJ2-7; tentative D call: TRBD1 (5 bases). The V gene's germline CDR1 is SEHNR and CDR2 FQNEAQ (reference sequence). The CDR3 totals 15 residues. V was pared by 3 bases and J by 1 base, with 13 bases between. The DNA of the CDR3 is TGTGCCAGCAGCTTTCCCGGACAAGCGTCCTACGAGCAGTACTTC. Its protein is CASSFPGQASYEQYF.

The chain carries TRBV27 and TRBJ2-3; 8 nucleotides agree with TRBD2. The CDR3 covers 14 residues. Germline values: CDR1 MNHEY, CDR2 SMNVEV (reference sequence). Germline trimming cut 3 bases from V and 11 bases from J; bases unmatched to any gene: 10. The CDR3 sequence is CASSFPGLGGGQYF. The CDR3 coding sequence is TGTGCCAGCAGTTTCCCGGGACTAGGAGGCGGGCAGTATTTT.